These 13 T cell receptor beta chains originate from one sample sequenced in a study of cytomegalovirus exposure and HLA in healthy donors. The PCR employed 60 Vbeta primers together with 13 Jbeta primers. The repertoire was sequenced with immunoSEQ multiplex PCR; TCRdb's copy has only in-frame clones and lacks some. In the table there are under 150,000 clones, 70% to 80% of which are singletons. Sequenced input: PBMCs. Source of these receptors: a woman between 35 and 50 years old in good health and CMV-seropositive.

The chain links TRBV19 to TRBJ1-1; D is uncertain. Trimming removed 7 bases from V and 5 bases from J, with 17 bases in between. CDR3 length: 14 residues. Germline assignment: CDR1 LNHDA and CDR2 SQIVND (reference sequence). The CDR3 protein is CASIPGRAGTEAFF. As DNA, the CDR3 is TGTGCCAGTATTCCCGGGAGGGCGGGGACTGAAGCTTTCTTT.

The chain has TRBV20-1 and TRBJ2-1; D is unclear. In germline, CDR1 is DFQATT, CDR2 SNEGSKA (reference sequence). This CDR3 has 10 amino acids. V was clipped by 6 bases and J by 4 bases, with 4 bases between them. CDR3: CSALYNEQFF. The CDR3, as DNA: TGCAGTGCCCTGTACAATGAGCAGTTCTTC.

This clone was seen more than once but under ten times. The chain recombines TRBV5-4 with TRBJ1-4; D is unresolved. This CDR3 region has 11 residues. Germline values: CDR1 SGHNT, CDR2 YYREEE (reference sequence). Trimming removed 4 bases at V and 6 bases at J, with 4 bases between. The CDR3 loop is CASSRDEKLFF. In nucleotides, the CDR3 is TGTGCCAGCAGCCGCGATGAAAAACTGTTTTTT.

V gene TRBV9 combines with J gene TRBJ2-1; TRBD2 matches at 9 bases. Trimming cost V 0 bases and J 4 bases; bases outside gene matches: 5. Germline CDR1 is SGDLS and CDR2 is YYNGEE. This CDR3 has 16 amino acids. The CDR3 loop is CASSVEGLASYNEQFF. CDR3 bases: TGTGCCAGCAGCGTAGAAGGACTAGCGTCTTACAATGAGCAGTTCTTC.

This chain uses TRBV6-1 with TRBJ2-7; TRBD2 agrees at 12 bases. The CDR3 has 15 residues. CDR1 MNHNS and CDR2 SASEGT come from the germline V gene. V shed 7 bases, J shed 7 bases, and the junction held 11 bases outside the gene matches. DNA of the CDR3: TGTGCCAGCAAATATCTACTAGCGGGGGGTCGGGAGCAGTACTTC. It is translated as CASKYLLAGGREQYF.

The chain has TRBV19 and TRBJ1-2; 8 nucleotides align to TRBD1. The V gene's germline CDR1 is LNHDA and CDR2 SQIVND (reference sequence). The CDR3 has 14 residues. The J segment lost 2 bases and the V segment lost 6 bases, leaving 5 bases of the junction unmatched. CDR3 sequence: CASSAYRGNYGYTF. The CDR3 region has the DNA TGTGCCAGTAGCGCTTACAGGGGGAACTATGGCTACACCTTC.

The chain joins TRBV11-2 to TRBJ2-1, with TRBD2 matching over 8 bases. The CDR3 length is 16 residues. Germline lookup yields CDR1 SGHAT and CDR2 FQNNGV. V lost 0 bases, J lost 5 bases, and 6 bases stayed unmatched. The CDR3 DNA follows: TGTGCCAGCAGCTTAGAAAGGGCGGGGGGTAACAATGAGCAGTTCTTC. Translated, it gives CASSLERAGGNNEQFF.

V and J are TRBV7-2 and TRBJ2-3, with D possibly being TRBD2 (5 bases). CDR3 length: 15 residues. The ends were cut back, 1 base at V and 4 bases at J, with 12 bases in the middle. Germline V gene sequence: CDR1 SGHTA, CDR2 FQGNSA. The CDR3 here is CASSLDRGRADTQYF. The CDR3 DNA sequence: TGTGCCAGCAGCTTAGACCGGGGTCGGGCAGATACGCAGTATTTT.

V and J are TRBV19 and TRBJ2-3, with D possibly matching TRBD1 (5 bases). V lost 7 bases to trimming and J lost 4 bases, with 9 bases between them. The CDR3 is 12 amino acids. Germline V lookup: CDR1 LNHDA, CDR2 SQIVND (reference sequence). CDR3 bases: TGTGCCAGTACAGGGTTTTCAGATACGCAGTATTTT. Translation: CASTGFSDTQYF. Supplemented by reference TRBV19 and TRBJ2-3, the full variable domain reads DGGITQSPKYLFRKEGQNVTLSCEQNLNHDAMYWYRQDPGQGLRLIYYSQIVNDFQKGDIAEGYSVSREKKESFPLTVTSAQKNPTAFYLCASTGFSDTQYFGPGTRLTVL.

The V and J genes are TRBV10-3 and TRBJ2-5; tentative D call: TRBD2 (6 bases). The CDR3 loop spans 13 amino acids. Trimming shortened V by 4 bases and J by 5 bases, and 11 bases separated the two germline ends. Germline V gene data show CDR1 as ENHRY and CDR2 as SYGVKD. The CDR3, as DNA: TGTGCCATCAGTGGGGGGGTGGACGAGACCCAGTACTTC. This gives the protein CAISGGVDETQYF.

J is TRBJ2-7 and V is TRBV13, with 8 bases aligning to TRBD1. CDR1 and CDR2 from the germline V gene are PRHDT and FYEKMQ (reference sequence). The CDR3 has 12 amino acids. After removal of 5 bases from V and 7 bases from J, the junction contained 4 bases not matched to a gene. CDR3 nucleotide sequence: TGTGCCAGCAGCCGACAGGGGCAAGAGCAGTACTTC. Translation: CASSRQGQEQYF.

The genes are TRBV6-5 and TRBJ1-2; D possibly corresponds to TRBD1 (6 bases). CDR1 and CDR2 (germline): MNHEY, SVGAGI. There are 14 residues in the CDR3. V shed 4 bases and J shed 2 bases, with 11 bases lying between them. CDR3 in DNA: TGTGCCAGCAGTTTAACCCAGGGGAACTATGGCTACACCTTC. It specifies CASSLTQGNYGYTF.

The rearrangement joins TRBV7-9 to TRBJ1-1; 9 bases line up with TRBD1. Unmatched junction bases numbered 3, after V lost 0 bases and J lost 1 base. CDR1 is SEHNR and CDR2 is FQNEAQ in the germline V gene (reference sequence). The CDR3 spans 16 residues. Here the CDR3 DNA reads TGTGCCAGCAGCTTAGCGGACAGGGGACCGAACACTGAAGCTTTCTTT. Encoded protein: CASSLADRGPNTEAFF.